Below, 5 T cell receptor beta chains from the same sample are listed, as sequenced in a study of OX40 agonist ivuxolimab in advanced cancers. Libraries were made using the immunoSEQ multiplex PCR assay. The clones in this table, taken by TCRdb from immuneACCESS, are in-frame only. Not every clone is retained; where verified, under half of the shortfall comes from an unresolved V gene, and the cause of the rest is unknown. For this sample there are 60,000 to 90,000 clones; about nine tenths appear just once. Roughly 0.38% of the sample is in the top ten clones. The sequencing used CD4+ or CD8+ T cells sorted from blood, collected in a trial of the OX40 agonist ivuxolimab. These receptor sequences come from an adult with an advanced solid tumor such as melanoma, head and neck, liver or kidney cancer.

As for this clone: This same CDR3 is encoded by further DNA sequences in the sample. The chain joins TRBV5-1 to TRBJ2-5; maybe TRBD2 (5 bases). This CDR3 has 14 amino acids. Germline V CDR1 and CDR2: SGHRS, YFSETQ. The V end was cut by 2 bases, the J end by 1 base, with 9 bases between. The CDR3 is CASSLTGSQETQYF. CDR3 in DNA: TGCGCCAGCAGCTTAACGGGGAGCCAAGAGACCCAGTACTTC.

The gene calls are TRBV10-1 and TRBJ2-3; D may be TRBD2 (5 bases). This CDR3 has 16 residues. The V end lost 4 bases, the J end lost 4 bases, and 18 bases lay between the germline ends. Germline assignment: CDR1 WNHNN and CDR2 SYGVQD (reference sequence). CDR3 region: CASSGFAGPTPDTQYF. The CDR3 nucleotides are TGCGCCAGCAGTGGTTTTGCGGGCCCTACCCCAGATACGCAGTATTTT.

This clone was seen only once. V usage is TRBV28 and J usage is TRBJ2-7; tentatively, D is TRBD2 (5 bases). The CDR3 has 14 amino acids. Trimming took off 7 bases at V and 6 bases at J, with 19 bases between the two ends. Germline V gene lookup returns CDR1 MDHEN and CDR2 SYDVKM. CDR3 protein: CASTTVGAAGEQYF. DNA of the CDR3: TGTGCCAGCACCACGGTGGGAGCTGCAGGCGAGCAGTACTTC.

The chain couples TRBV5-1 to TRBJ1-2; no definite D call. With 2 bases removed from V and 3 bases from J, the gap between germline ends came to 8 bases. The CDR3 has 13 amino acids. CDR1 and CDR2 (germline): SGHRS, YFSETQ. DNA of the CDR3: TGCGCCAGCAGCTTAAATGGAGACTATGGCTACACCTTC. The encoded protein is CASSLNGDYGYTF.

The V call is TRBV7-2, the J call TRBJ1-4; 8 positions agree with TRBD1. Germline assignment: CDR1 SGHTA and CDR2 FQGNSA. Trimming at V came to 5 bases and at J to 5 bases, leaving 4 bases not matched to a gene. This CDR3 region has 14 residues. DNA for the CDR3: TGTGCCAGCAGCCGGACAGGGCCGAATGAAAAACTGTTTTTT. The encoded protein is CASSRTGPNEKLFF.